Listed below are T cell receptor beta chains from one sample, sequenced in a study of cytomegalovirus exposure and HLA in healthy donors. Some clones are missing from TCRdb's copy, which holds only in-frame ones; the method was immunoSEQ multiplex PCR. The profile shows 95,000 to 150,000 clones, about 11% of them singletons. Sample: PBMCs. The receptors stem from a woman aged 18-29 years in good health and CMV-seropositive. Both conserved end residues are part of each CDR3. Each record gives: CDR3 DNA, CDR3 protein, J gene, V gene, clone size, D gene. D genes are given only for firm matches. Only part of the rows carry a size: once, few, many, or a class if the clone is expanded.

TGTGCCAGCAGTTACGCGGACAGGGGCCAAGAGACCCAGTACTTC | CASSYADRGQETQYF | TRBJ2-5 | TRBV6-5 | . | TRBD1
TGCGCCAGCAGTGAAGGGGTCGGCAATCAGCCCCAGCATTTT | CASSEGVGNQPQHF | TRBJ1-5 | TRBV10-2 | few | .
TGTGCCAGTAGTACTGATGGACAGGCCCTTTACAATGAGCAGTTCTTC | CASSTDGQALYNEQFF | TRBJ2-1 | TRBV19 | . | TRBD1
TGCGCCAGCAGCCCCGGAGCCGGAGGCTACGAGCAGTACTTC | CASSPGAGGYEQYF | TRBJ2-7 | TRBV4-1 | . | .
TGTGCCAGCAGTCGACTAGCGGGAGGGGGGAGTGATGAGCAGTTCTTC | CASSRLAGGGSDEQFF | TRBJ2-1 | TRBV6-6 | . | TRBD2
TGTGCCAGCAGTTTACCGGTTTTAGCGGGAGGGGACAATGAGCAGTTCTTC | CASSLPVLAGGDNEQFF | TRBJ2-1 | TRBV28 | . | TRBD2
TGTGCCAGCAGCTTAGGTCAGACAGGCAATGAGCAGTTCTTC | CASSLGQTGNEQFF | TRBJ2-1 | TRBV7-9 | . | .
TGTGCCAGCAAAGGAGCTAGCGGTAGGGCCCAGTACTTC | CASKGASGRAQYF | TRBJ2-5 | TRBV6-5 | . | TRBD2
TGCGCCAGCAGCGAGAATTCCCGTACTGAAGCTTTCTTT | CASSENSRTEAFF | TRBJ1-1 | TRBV10-2 | few | .
TGTGCCAGCAGCGTAGATCCGGGGGGAGGACGGAACACTGAAGCTTTCTTT | CASSVDPGGGRNTEAFF | TRBJ1-1 | TRBV9 | few | .
TGTGCCAGCTCATCAACTAGCGGGACCGGCGGGGAGCTGTTTTTT | CASSSTSGTGGELFF | TRBJ2-2 | TRBV18 | . | TRBD2
TGTGCCAGCAGCTTAGTCGTTCTGGCGGGAGGGCCGAATGAGCAGTTCTTC | CASSLVVLAGGPNEQFF | TRBJ2-1 | TRBV7-9 | . | TRBD2
TGTGCCAGCAGCAACGGACTAGCGGGGTTAAATGAGCAGTTCTTC | CASSNGLAGLNEQFF | TRBJ2-1 | TRBV14 | few | TRBD2
TGTGCCAGCGTCCGCGGGCAGGGGGGCACTGAAGCTTTCTTT | CASVRGQGGTEAFF | TRBJ1-1 | TRBV2 | few | TRBD1
TGTGCCAGCAGCCAAGAAAGCGCACAGCGGGATGGCTACACCTTC | CASSQESAQRDGYTF | TRBJ1-2 | TRBV4-2 | . | .
TGCGCCAGCAGCTTGGGGACATCCAATCAGCCCCAGCATTTT | CASSLGTSNQPQHF | TRBJ1-5 | TRBV5-1 | . | .
TGTGCCAGCAGAGCGACAGGGGGGTATGGCTACACCTTC | CASRATGGYGYTF | TRBJ1-2 | TRBV6-5 | . | TRBD1
TGTGCCAGCAGTGATAACGGGGGGATGGACACTGAAGCTTTCTTT | CASSDNGGMDTEAFF | TRBJ1-1 | TRBV6-1 | . | .
TGTGCCAGCAGCGAGACAGGCACCTATGGCTACACCTTC | CASSETGTYGYTF | TRBJ1-2 | TRBV2 | . | .
TGTGCCAGCAGTTCCTGGGGGGGGCGTGAGCAGTTCTTC | CASSSWGGREQFF | TRBJ2-1 | TRBV27 | . | .
TGTGCCAGCAGCGTAGCGGGGGGATCGGCTGAAGCTTTCTTT | CASSVAGGSAEAFF | TRBJ1-1 | TRBV9 | few | .
TGTGCCAGCACCAGCGAGACGGGCTCTGGGGCCAACGTCCTGACTTTC | CASTSETGSGANVLTF | TRBJ2-6 | TRBV28 | . | .
TGTGCCAGCGGGACACTTGGAAACACCATATATTTT | CASGTLGNTIYF | TRBJ1-3 | TRBV6-1 | . | .
TGTGCCAGCAGCAACGGGGATACTGAAGCTTTCTTT | CASSNGDTEAFF | TRBJ1-1 | TRBV21-1 | . | .
TGCAGCGTTGAAGAGCGGGAGGACTTGTGGAATGAGCAGTTCTTC | CSVEEREDLWNEQFF | TRBJ2-1 | TRBV29-1 | . | TRBD2
TGTGCCAGCACCGCGGGGGCGAAAGGCTACACCTTC | CASTAGAKGYTF | TRBJ1-2 | TRBV19 | . | .
TGTGCCAGCAGTGAGATCGGGACAGGGCGGGAGCAGTACTTC | CASSEIGTGREQYF | TRBJ2-7 | TRBV6-1 | few | TRBD1
TGTGCCAGCAGTCCAGATTGGACAGTCCTCCCCTACGAGCAGTACTTC | CASSPDWTVLPYEQYF | TRBJ2-7 | TRBV27 | few | .
TGTGCCAGCAGTTTGACGGGACAGATCTCGGGGAACACCATATATTTT | CASSLTGQISGNTIYF | TRBJ1-3 | TRBV28 | . | TRBD1
TGCGCCAGCAGTGAGTGGCTAGCGGAGTCCTACGAGCAGTACTTC | CASSEWLAESYEQYF | TRBJ2-7 | TRBV10-2 | few | TRBD2
TGTGCCAGCAGCCCACCGGGCACTGAAGCTTTCTTT | CASSPPGTEAFF | TRBJ1-1 | TRBV7-9 | few | .
TGTGCCACCGGGACTAGCGGGAGTTGGAACACCGGGGAGCTGTTTTTT | CATGTSGSWNTGELFF | TRBJ2-2 | TRBV15 | few | TRBD2
TGCGCCAGCAGCTTGGGGGACAGGATAATGAACACTGAAGCTTTCTTT | CASSLGDRIMNTEAFF | TRBJ1-1 | TRBV5-1 | . | TRBD1
TGTGCCAGCAGTTCTACCCCCCCGGGACAGGGTGATGGAGAGACCCAGTACTTC | CASSSTPPGQGDGETQYF | TRBJ2-5 | TRBV27 | . | TRBD1
TGTGCCAGCAGCTTCGGGGGAGGGCATAGAAACATTCAGTACTTC | CASSFGGGHRNIQYF | TRBJ2-4 | TRBV7-9 | few | TRBD2
TGTGCCAGCAGCCCCACATTAATCGGAAACACCATATATTTT | CASSPTLIGNTIYF | TRBJ1-3 | TRBV7-9 | few | .
TGTGCCAGCAGTTTATACAGCCTCCCTTACGAGCAGTACTTC | CASSLYSLPYEQYF | TRBJ2-7 | TRBV27 | few | .
TGCGCCAGCAGTTTGACTAGCGGGAGTGTTGGTGAGCAGTTCTTC | CASSLTSGSVGEQFF | TRBJ2-1 | TRBV5-1 | . | TRBD2
TGTGCCAGCTCACCAACTTGCCCGATAGAGGACAGAGAGAAGTCCTACGAGCAGTACTTC | CASSPTCPIEDREKSYEQYF | TRBJ2-7 | TRBV18 | . | .
TGTGCCAGTGAAAGAAACAGGTCCTACGAGCAGTACTTC | CASERNRSYEQYF | TRBJ2-7 | TRBV6-5 | . | .
TGCGCCAGCAGCTTGGGGCCAGAGCAGTTCTTC | CASSLGPEQFF | TRBJ2-1 | TRBV5-1 | . | .
TGTGCCAGTAGTTTCCCCCGGTGGCGGGACCAGGGTGTGAATGAGCAGTTCTTC | CASSFPRWRDQGVNEQFF | TRBJ2-1 | TRBV19 | many | .
TGTGCCAGCAGTGAGAGGGTTAACTATGGCTACACCTTC | CASSERVNYGYTF | TRBJ1-2 | TRBV6-1 | . | .
TGTGCCTGGGAACAGGGTAGCTATGAAGCTTTCTTT | CAWEQGSYEAFF | TRBJ1-1 | TRBV30 | few | .
TGTGCCTGGAGTGTCCGGGGCGGGGGCCCCTACGAGCAGTACTTC | CAWSVRGGGPYEQYF | TRBJ2-7 | TRBV30 | . | .
TGTGCCAGCAGTGTCGGGGCAGGGGACTACTCCTACGAGCAGTACTTC | CASSVGAGDYSYEQYF | TRBJ2-7 | TRBV2 | . | .
TGTGCCAGCGGGGGGGGTTATGGAACATACAATGAGCAGTTCTTC | CASGGGYGTYNEQFF | TRBJ2-1 | TRBV9 | . | TRBD2